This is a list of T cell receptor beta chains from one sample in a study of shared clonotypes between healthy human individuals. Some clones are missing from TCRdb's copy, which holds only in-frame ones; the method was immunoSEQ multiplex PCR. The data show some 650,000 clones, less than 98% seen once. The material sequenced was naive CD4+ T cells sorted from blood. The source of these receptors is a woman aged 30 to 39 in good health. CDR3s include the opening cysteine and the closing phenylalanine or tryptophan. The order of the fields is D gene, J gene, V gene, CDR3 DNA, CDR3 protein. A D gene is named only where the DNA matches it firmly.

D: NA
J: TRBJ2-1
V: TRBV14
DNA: TGTGCCAGCAGCCAAGATAGGCGAGCGACCAATGAGCAGTTCTTC
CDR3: CASSQDRRATNEQFF

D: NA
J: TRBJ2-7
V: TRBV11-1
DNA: TGTGCCAGCAGCTTGCCCCCGGGGACCGGTGGGCAGTACTTC
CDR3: CASSLPPGTGGQYF

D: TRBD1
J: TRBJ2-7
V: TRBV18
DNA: TGTGCCAGCTCACCCCCGGGACAGGGTACCTACGAGCAGTACTTC
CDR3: CASSPPGQGTYEQYF

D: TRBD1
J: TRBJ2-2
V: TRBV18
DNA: TGTGCCAGCTCGCGTAGTCCGGGACAGGGGAACACCGGGGAGCTGTTTTTT
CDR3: CASSRSPGQGNTGELFF

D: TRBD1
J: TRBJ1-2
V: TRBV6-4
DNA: TGTGCCAGCATTCCCAGGGGAGCAGGGGGAAAGTATGGCTACACCTTC
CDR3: CASIPRGAGGKYGYTF

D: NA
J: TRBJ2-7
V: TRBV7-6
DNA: TGTGCCAGCAGCACGGGGCCGCTCCCCTACGAGCAGTACTTC
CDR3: CASSTGPLPYEQYF

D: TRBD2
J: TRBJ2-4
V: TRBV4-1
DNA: TGCGCCAGCAGCCAGTCGACTAGCGGGAGAAACATTCAGTACTTC
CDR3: CASSQSTSGRNIQYF

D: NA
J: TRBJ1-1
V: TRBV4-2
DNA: TGTGCCAGCTTCCAGGGAGCGTTAGGCACTGAAGCTTTCTTT
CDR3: CASFQGALGTEAFF

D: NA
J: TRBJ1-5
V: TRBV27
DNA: TGTGCCAGCAGTTCAAACATACTCAATCAGCCCCAGCATTTT
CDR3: CASSSNILNQPQHF

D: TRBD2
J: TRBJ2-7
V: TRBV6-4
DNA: TGTGCCAGCAGTTCAGGGCGGCTAGCGGGACCATACGAGCAGTACTTC
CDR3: CASSSGRLAGPYEQYF

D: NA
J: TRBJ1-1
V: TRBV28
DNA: TGTGCCAGCAGACCCCAGGGAGGCACTGAAGCTTTCTTT
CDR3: CASRPQGGTEAFF

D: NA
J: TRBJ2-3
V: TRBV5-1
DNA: TGCGCCAGCAGCCCCGGGGACCGAAAAGCAGATACGCAGTATTTT
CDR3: CASSPGDRKADTQYF

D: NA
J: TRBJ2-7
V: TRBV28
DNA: TGTGCCAGCAACCAAGGGAAGAGACTCCGTCTCTCCGAGCAGTACTTC
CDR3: CASNQGKRLRLSEQYF